This TCR beta chain originates from a study of T cell responses to AZD1222 COVID-19 vaccine. Study-wide results and caveats: Repertoires were collected only later (after the peak T cell response had occurred). Spike-spanning, vaccine-associated CD4 TCRs were dominant at 160-218 and 743-854. Clonal diversity was possibly underestimated, and white British individuals and females predominated among donors.

V was trimmed by 4 bases and J by 4 bases, leaving 14 bases between them. CDR3 length: 14 residues. CDR1 is SNHLY and CDR2 is FYNNEI in the germline V gene. On this clone itself: Its target is unknown.

Sequencing used immunoSEQ multiplex PCR; TCRdb keeps in-frame clones, though not all of them. Of about 140,000 clones listed, approximately 90% were seen once; the top ten hold 3.4%. This material consisted of peripheral blood, taken on day 0 of AZD1222 vaccination. The gene calls are TRBV2 and TRBJ2-7; D possibly corresponds to TRBD2 (6 bases). This TCR derives from an adult in good health. CDR3 protein: CASSGAGLPYEQYF. The CDR3 DNA reads as TGTGCCAGCAGTGGGGCGGGATTACCGTACGAGCAGTACTTC.